These T cell receptor beta chains were read from a single sample in a study of blood T cell repertoires in COVID-19. Using immunoSEQ multiplex PCR, the repertoire was profiled, and TCRdb retains in-frame clones only, with some absent. The repertoire holds about 270,000 clones, with about 88% as singletons. The sequenced sample consisted of PBMCs or T cells enriched from blood (not recorded which). These receptor sequences come from a woman between 45 and 65 years old who had recovered from COVID-19. Both conserved end residues are part of each CDR3. The D gene is left open where the match is weak. Size tells how often a clone was seen (once, few, many) or the class of an expanded clone, and some rows leave it out.

clone size | J gene | V gene | D gene | CDR3 protein | CDR3 DNA
. | TRBJ2-5 | TRBV2 | . | CASSGPVGGGKTQYF | TGTGCCAGCAGTGGTCCAGTGGGAGGAGGAAAGACCCAGTACTTC
. | TRBJ2-7 | TRBV10-2 | . | CASTNDRDTGSYEQYF | TGCGCCAGCACCAATGACCGGGACACCGGTTCCTACGAGCAGTACTTC
. | TRBJ2-7 | TRBV3-1/TRBV3-2 | . | CASSQDNDRGSYEQYF | TGTGCCAGCAGCCAAGATAATGACCGGGGATCCTACGAGCAGTACTTC
. | TRBJ2-3 | TRBV7-2 | . | CASSFFRDTQYF | TGTGCCAGCAGCTTTTTCAGAGATACGCAGTATTTT
. | TRBJ1-6 | TRBV6-1 | . | CASSETNRNSPLHF | TGTGCCAGCAGTGAAACGAACAGAAATTCACCCCTCCACTTT
. | TRBJ2-1 | TRBV19 | . | CASSMIGGSNEQFF | TGTGCCAGTAGTATGATAGGGGGAAGCAATGAGCAGTTCTTC
once | TRBJ2-5 | TRBV11-2 | . | CASSFPGMQETQYF | TGTGCCAGCAGCTTTCCAGGGATGCAAGAGACCCAGTACTTC
. | TRBJ2-5 | TRBV18 | TRBD1 | CASSPPGQGQETQYF | TGTGCCAGCTCACCACCCGGACAGGGCCAAGAGACCCAGTACTTC
. | TRBJ1-2 | TRBV25-1 | . | CASSSGGANYGYTF | TGTGCCAGCAGTAGTGGGGGGGCTAACTATGGCTACACCTTC
. | TRBJ1-1 | TRBV18 | TRBD1 | CASSPGTGLNTEAFF | TGTGCCAGCTCACCCGGGACAGGGTTGAACACTGAAGCTTTCTTT
. | TRBJ1-2 | TRBV7-8 | . | CASSTRGRYGYTF | TGTGCCAGCAGCACGAGAGGGCGATATGGCTACACCTTC
few | TRBJ1-4 | TRBV15 | . | CATSVGTDEKLFF | TGTGCCACCAGCGTGGGCACGGATGAAAAACTGTTTTTT
few | TRBJ1-5 | TRBV6-5 | TRBD1 | CASKNRGGNQPQHF | TGTGCCAGCAAGAACAGGGGAGGAAATCAGCCCCAGCATTTT
. | TRBJ2-3 | TRBV28 | TRBD2 | CAIKGLAGSKVATDTQYF | TGTGCCATCAAGGGACTAGCGGGATCTAAGGTTGCGACAGATACGCAGTATTTT
. | TRBJ2-3 | TRBV5-4 | . | CASSLFSRSTDTQYF | TGTGCCAGCAGCTTGTTTTCGCGGAGCACAGATACGCAGTATTTT
. | TRBJ2-3 | TRBV24-1 | TRBD2 | CATSASGTSGTDTQYF | TGTGCCACCAGCGCCTCCGGGACTAGCGGGACAGATACGCAGTATTTT
. | TRBJ2-1 | TRBV7-2 | TRBD1 | CASSGTGVNEQFF | TGTGCCAGCAGCGGGACAGGGGTAAATGAGCAGTTCTTC
. | TRBJ1-2 | TRBV19 | . | CASSIQAGSNYGYTF | TGTGCCAGTAGTATCCAGGCCGGCTCTAACTATGGCTACACCTTC
. | TRBJ2-7 | TRBV4-3 | . | CASSLSGRSHEQYF | TGCGCCAGCAGCCTGAGTGGGAGAAGCCACGAGCAGTACTTC
. | TRBJ1-4 | TRBV28 | . | CASSPDSNNEKLFF | TGTGCCAGCAGCCCGGACAGCAATAATGAAAAACTGTTTTTT
. | TRBJ2-5 | TRBV11-2 | TRBD2 | CASSLGAGDLTQYF | TGTGCCAGCAGCTTAGGGGCGGGAGATTTGACCCAGTACTTC
. | TRBJ1-5 | TRBV28 | . | CASRLRQYSNQPQHF | TGTGCCAGCAGATTAAGACAGTATAGCAATCAGCCCCAGCATTTT
. | TRBJ1-5 | TRBV6-2/TRBV6-3 | . | CASSEAWQPQHF | TGTGCCAGCAGCGAGGCTTGGCAGCCCCAGCATTTT
. | TRBJ2-7 | TRBV10-2 | . | CASSRQTSYEQYF | TGCGCCAGCTCGCGACAGACGTCCTACGAGCAGTACTTC
. | TRBJ1-2 | TRBV5-8 | . | CASSLLGLGLFNYGYTF | TGTGCCAGCAGCTTATTGGGACTGGGTTTGTTCAACTATGGCTACACCTTC
. | TRBJ1-6 | TRBV30 | . | CAWTGTGNSPLHF | TGTGCCTGGACCGGGACTGGCAATTCACCCCTCCACTTT
. | TRBJ2-7 | TRBV3-1/TRBV3-2 | TRBD1 | CATPLGTATTYEQYF | TGTGCCACCCCTCTCGGGACAGCTACGACCTACGAGCAGTACTTC
. | TRBJ2-2 | TRBV6-2/TRBV6-3 | TRBD2 | CASSYFGSGGGGELFF | TGTGCCAGCAGCTACTTTGGTAGCGGGGGAGGCGGGGAGCTGTTTTTT
. | TRBJ2-3 | TRBV6-4 | TRBD2 | CASSEGLAGVDTQYF | TGTGCCAGCAGTGAAGGACTAGCGGGAGTAGATACGCAGTATTTT
. | TRBJ1-1 | TRBV28 | . | CASSYRENTEAFF | TGTGCCAGCAGTTACAGGGAGAACACTGAAGCTTTCTTT
. | TRBJ2-5 | TRBV19 | TRBD2 | CASTNTGGGNRGETQYF | TGTGCCAGTACCAATACGGGGGGAGGAAATCGGGGTGAGACCCAGTACTTC
. | TRBJ1-2 | TRBV6-5 | . | CASSYRANYGYTF | TGTGCCAGCAGTTACCGAGCTAACTATGGCTACACCTTC
. | TRBJ2-7 | TRBV5-1 | . | CASSLNYYEQYF | TGCGCCAGCAGCTTAAATTACTACGAGCAGTACTTC
. | TRBJ2-2 | TRBV27 | TRBD2 | CASSSSLAGNTGELFF | TGTGCCAGCAGTTCTAGTTTAGCGGGAAACACCGGGGAGCTGTTTTTT
. | TRBJ1-1 | TRBV3-1/TRBV3-2 | TRBD1 | CASSHRGQTEAFF | TGTGCCAGCAGCCACAGGGGGCAGACTGAAGCTTTCTTT
. | TRBJ1-1 | TRBV5-1 | . | CASSFGQTNTEAFF | TGCGCCAGCAGTTTTGGACAGACGAACACTGAAGCTTTCTTT
. | TRBJ1-2 | TRBV21-1 | . | CASILGASYGYTF | TGTGCCAGCATCTTGGGGGCCTCCTATGGCTACACCTTC
. | TRBJ1-1 | TRBV3-1/TRBV3-2 | . | CASSRVSMVNTEAFF | TGTGCCAGCAGCCGCGTTTCGATGGTGAACACTGAAGCTTTCTTT
. | TRBJ2-1 | TRBV30 | TRBD1 | CAWGYRGSRNEQFF | TGTGCCTGGGGATACAGGGGGTCTAGGAATGAGCAGTTCTTC
few | TRBJ2-7 | TRBV27 | TRBD1 | CASSSLGTGAYEQYF | TGTGCCAGCAGTTCCCTCGGGACAGGGGCCTACGAGCAGTACTTC
. | TRBJ1-2 | TRBV28 | . | CASSRARSRGYTF | TGTGCCAGCAGCCGTGCCCGCTCTCGGGGCTACACCTTC
. | TRBJ1-2 | TRBV28 | . | CASGTHQSGGGDGYTF | TGTGCCAGCGGAACGCACCAGTCGGGGGGCGGTGATGGCTACACCTTC
. | TRBJ2-1 | TRBV7-8 | . | CASSATVSNNEQFF | TGTGCCAGCAGCGCCACGGTAAGCAACAATGAGCAGTTCTTC
. | TRBJ2-1 | TRBV6-6 | TRBD2 | CASSQLAGGPRALGNEQFF | TGTGCCAGCAGTCAGCTAGCGGGAGGGCCTCGAGCTCTCGGCAATGAGCAGTTCTTC
. | TRBJ1-5 | TRBV7-2 | TRBD1 | CASSRRQGDQPQHF | TGTGCCAGCAGCCGCAGACAGGGTGATCAGCCCCAGCATTTT
. | TRBJ2-7 | TRBV19 | TRBD2 | CASSVTSGTYEQYF | TGTGCCAGTAGTGTGACTAGCGGGACCTACGAGCAGTACTTC
. | TRBJ1-1 | TRBV28 | . | CASTQANTEAFF | TGTGCCAGCACTCAAGCGAACACTGAAGCTTTCTTT
once | TRBJ1-1 | TRBV7-9 | TRBD1 | CASSEGQGKNTEAFF | TGTGCCAGCAGCGAGGGACAGGGGAAGAACACTGAAGCTTTCTTT
. | TRBJ2-3 | TRBV4-1 | TRBD2 | CASSQVRTSGYTSTDTQYF | TGCGCCAGCAGCCAAGTAAGGACTAGCGGCTATACTAGCACAGATACGCAGTATTTT
. | TRBJ2-7 | TRBV28 | . | CASSSQGEGNEQYF | TGTGCCAGCAGTTCACAGGGGGAGGGCAACGAGCAGTACTTC
. | TRBJ1-2 | TRBV2 | . | CASSAQGLYGYTF | TGTGCCAGCAGCGCCCAGGGACTCTATGGCTACACCTTC
. | TRBJ1-1 | TRBV28 | TRBD1 | CASSWPGGPEAFF | TGTGCCAGCAGTTGGCCAGGGGGACCTGAAGCTTTCTTT
. | TRBJ1-3 | TRBV19 | . | CASSSRFGNTIYF | TGTGCCAGTAGTTCCAGGTTTGGAAACACCATATATTTT
few | TRBJ1-3 | TRBV24-1 | TRBD1 | CATTTGAPGNTIYF | TGTGCCACGACGACAGGGGCTCCTGGAAACACCATATATTTT
. | TRBJ1-1 | TRBV28 | TRBD1 | CASSPSQGARTEAFF | TGTGCCAGCAGTCCCTCCCAGGGGGCGCGAACTGAAGCTTTCTTT
. | TRBJ1-6 | TRBV28 | TRBD1 | CASRDSGLRNSPLHF | TGTGCCAGTCGGGACAGCGGTTTGCGTAATTCACCCCTCCACTTT
. | TRBJ2-1 | TRBV4-1 | TRBD2 | CASSRGTSGASYNEQFF | TGCGCCAGCAGCCGCGGGACTAGCGGGGCATCCTACAATGAGCAGTTCTTC
. | TRBJ2-7 | TRBV4-1 | TRBD1 | CASSRAGTGAKGEQYF | TGCGCCAGCAGCCGGGCCGGGACAGGGGCAAAGGGGGAGCAGTACTTC